Presented here are 13 T cell receptor beta chains from one specimen sequenced in a study of quantifying T cell responses using KT2 cells. Study-wide context: TCR alpha and beta constant-region primers primed reverse transcription of RNA.

A single-stranded UMI oligo with SP2 sequence was ligated to cDNA 3' ends. An equimolar mix of RC1.1 and RC1.2 primed the beta chain across TRBC1 and TRBC2. TCRdb analysed the UMI-ligation and nested PCR reads with MiXCR anew, one entry per CDR3 protein. The sample contains 25,000 to 35,000 distinct CDR3 sequences, about 7.1% of which appear only once. The sample consisted of PBMCs spiked with cells of the T cell clone KT2. The receptors derive from a human donor.

This chain joins TRBV9 and TRBJ1-1, with D uncertain. Germline assignment: CDR1 SGDLS and CDR2 YYNGEE. This CDR3 has 14 amino acids. Trimming removed 4 bases from V and 0 bases from J, with 10 bases in between. The CDR3 DNA follows: TGTGCCAGCAGCCCCCAAGTTATGAACACTGAAGCTTTCTTT. The encoded protein is CASSPQVMNTEAFF. Looking up the rest from reference TRBV9 and TRBJ1-1 gives the full variable domain: DSGVTQTPKHLITATGQRVTLRCSPRSGDLSVYWYQQSLDQGLQFLIQYYNGEERAKGNILERFSAQQFPDLHSELNLSSLELGDSALYFCASSPQVMNTEAFFGQGTRLTVV.

Ten or more counts support this clonotype. A read error is likely, as this CDR3 ends without the conserved phenylalanine or tryptophan. The limits of the CDR3 on the DNA are not certain, so only TCRdb's listed CDR3 is given. The chain uses TRBV6-5 and TRBJ1-5; the table calls TRBD1, which could not be checked here. Germline loops: CDR1 MNHEY, CDR2 SVGAGI. The CDR3 is 9 amino acids in total, end residues counted. The CDR3 spells CASTLLSLV.

This clonotype was counted a few times. This chain links TRBV28 with TRBJ1-5, with a weak D call TRBD1 (5 bases). Germline assignment: CDR1 MDHEN and CDR2 SYDVKM. This CDR3 contains 17 residues. Written as DNA, the CDR3 is TGTGCTTGCACCAGCGTAGAGGGACGGATGCTCAATCAGCCCCAGCATTTT. Protein product: CACTSVEGRMLNQPQHF. Together with reference TRBV28 and TRBJ1-5, the CDR3 gives the full variable domain: DVKVTQSSRYLVKRTGEKVFLECVQDMDHENMFWYRQDPGLGLRLIYFSYDVKMKEKGDIPEGYSVSREKKERFSLILESASTNQTSMYLCACTSVEGRMLNQPQHFGDGTRLSIL.

This clonotype was found many times. The chain recombines TRBV7-9 with TRBJ1-4; D gene unclear. Trimming shortened V by 6 bases and J by 3 bases, and 17 bases separated the two germline ends. Germline values: CDR1 SEHNR, CDR2 FQNEAQ (reference sequence). The CDR3 length is 16 residues. CDR3: CASSLTPTTPNEKLFF. The CDR3 DNA reads TGTGCCAGCAGTCTAACGCCTACCACACCTAATGAAAAACTGTTTTTT. Full variable domain (missing parts from reference TRBV7-9 and TRBJ1-4): DTGVSQNPRHKITKRGQNVTFRCDPISEHNRLYWYRQTLGQGPEFLTYFQNEAQLEKSRLLSDRFSAERPKGSFSTLEIQRTEQGDSAMYLCASSLTPTTPNEKLFFGSGTQLSVL.

This clonotype was seen many times. The CDR3 loop is CASRSIAGDANEQFF. DNA of the CDR3: TGCGCCAGCAGGTCTATAGCGGGAGATGCCAATGAGCAGTTCTTC. The chain is built from TRBV4-3 and TRBJ2-1; TRBD2 agrees at 9 bases. V was clipped by 6 bases and J by 6 bases; unmatched bases: 9. Germline V gene lookup returns CDR1 LGHNA and CDR2 YSLEER. The CDR3 runs 15 residues.

This clonotype was picked up many times. The gene calls are TRBV29-1 and TRBJ1-1, with a weak D call TRBD1 (5 bases). CDR3 size: 13 residues. V lost 6 bases to trimming and J lost 5 bases, with 16 bases between them. Germline V CDR1 and CDR2: SQVTM, ANQGSEA. CDR3: CSVETAEGTEAFF. The CDR3 DNA reads as TGCAGCGTAGAGACAGCCGAGGGGACTGAAGCTTTCTTT. Based on the CDR3 plus reference TRBV29-1 and TRBJ1-1, the full variable domain is SAVISQKPSRDICQRGTSLTIQCQVDSQVTMMFWYRQQPGQSLTLIATANQGSEATYESGFVIDKFPISRPNLTFSTLTVSNMSPEDSSIYLCSVETAEGTEAFFGQGTRLTVV.

This clonotype was detected once. The genes are TRBV7-8 and TRBJ2-7; no definite D call. V lost 5 bases and J 3 bases, leaving 5 bases between the germline ends. The CDR3 contains 11 residues. CDR1 is SGHVS, CDR2 FQNEAQ, per germline. CDR3 loop: CASSAIYEQYF. The CDR3 DNA is TGTGCCAGCAGCGCGATCTACGAGCAGTACTTC.

This clonotype has a count of ten or more. The chain joins TRBV2 to TRBJ1-1; TRBD1 might be the D (5 bases). V lost 7 bases and J 1 base, leaving 22 bases between the germline ends. The CDR3 loop spans 17 amino acids. Germline CDR1 and CDR2: SNHLY and FYNNEI. The DNA of the CDR3 is TGTGCCAGCACCCTGGGGGTTAGCCGAGGGGCGAACACTGAAGCTTTCTTT. This encodes CASTLGVSRGANTEAFF.

DNA of the CDR3: TGCAGTGCTTTAGATGCCGGGACAGGGGGGGGATCCCCAGATACGCAGTATTTT. Translating it yields CSALDAGTGGGSPDTQYF. The V and J genes are TRBV20-1 and TRBJ2-3; 11 bases agree with TRBD1. CDR3 length equals 18 residues. The J segment lost 4 bases and the V segment lost 5 bases, leaving 17 bases of the junction unmatched. Germline values: CDR1 DFQATT, CDR2 SNEGSKA (reference sequence).

The table lists this clonotype with many counts. This chain connects TRBV15 to TRBJ1-1; 7 positions agree with TRBD1. CDR3 length: 15 amino acids. J gave up 5 bases and V 1 base, and 7 bases lay outside the gene matches. Germline V gene data show CDR1 as LNHNV and CDR2 as YYDKDF (reference sequence). CDR3 DNA: TGTGCCACCAGCAGAGTTGACAGGGTTGGAACTGAAGCTTTCTTT. Protein product: CATSRVDRVGTEAFF.

This clonotype was found many times. The chain has TRBV6-5 and TRBJ1-2, with a tentative D call TRBD1 (5 bases). V was pared by 2 bases and J by 4 bases, with 17 bases between. CDR3 length equals 16 residues. CDR1 and CDR2 from the germline V gene are MNHEY and SVGAGI. The DNA for the CDR3 is TGTGCCAGCAGTTACGGGACGGGACGGAGTTTCTATGGCTACACCTTC. It codes for CASSYGTGRSFYGYTF.

This clonotype was seen ten or more times. The chain joins TRBV7-2 to TRBJ1-5; weak D call: TRBD1 (5 bases). Deletions cut 3 bases from V and 0 bases from J, with 9 bases between. The length of the CDR3 is 15 residues. Germline CDR1 reads SGHTA; CDR2 reads FQGNSA. The CDR3 loop is CASSFGGSSNQPQHF. As DNA, the CDR3 is TGTGCCAGCAGCTTCGGGGGAAGTAGCAATCAGCCCCAGCATTTT.

V usage is TRBV11-2 and J usage is TRBJ2-7; D unresolved. Trimming took off 2 bases at V and 6 bases at J, with 8 bases between the two ends. The CDR3 length is 12 residues. Germline loops: CDR1 SGHAT, CDR2 FQNNGV. CDR3 DNA sequence: TGTGCCAGCAGCTTATCCGTAGGCGAGCAGTACTTC. Translating it yields CASSLSVGEQYF.